This T cell receptor (beta chain) appears in the sequencing data of a study of TIL therapy for anti-PD-1-resistant metastatic lung cancer (dated by TCRdb to the early 2020s). Regarding the study in general: Tumors were harvested before any PD-1/PD-L1 blockade; patients then received nivolumab, and those progressing received lymphodepletion, expanded TIL infusion and IL-2. Most of the cohort had lung adenocarcinoma, a few tumors were EGFR-mutant and two were ALK-rearranged, and half of the patients were current or former smokers. Among the enrolled patients, the median age was around 54 years (range roughly 35-80), and the median tumor PD-L1 proportion score was roughly 6%. Clonotypes were tracked across tumor, expanded TIL product and serial blood samples by T cell receptor beta sequencing of tumor and peripheral blood. Across the cohort, whole-exome sequencing showed a median non-synonymous tumor mutation burden of more than 1.3 mutations per megabase. The full study reports these points: The cohort was highly selected, with more treatment-naive, never-smoker and oncogene-addicted patients than typical, limiting generalizability. The study protocol defined all tumor marker inferences as exploratory. The baseline peripheral repertoire was partially replaced by infused TIL clonotypes, which then decayed over months, and persistence showed no apparent association with response.

The time point label of this sample denotes: pre-treatment sample, taken before nivolumab and TIL therapy. Between late 2017 and 2020, a dual-center phase I trial enrolled adults who had stage 4 NSCLC. Samples were obtained from a single-arm, open-label phase I trial in which tumor-infiltrating lymphocyte therapy with nivolumab was evaluated in advanced non-small cell lung cancer. Blood mononuclear cells were isolated from EDTA tubes by Ficoll gradient and were snap-frozen as pellets, and DNA was extracted with a Qiagen mini-prep kit. On this clone: The antigen this receptor binds is unknown. Per-base qualities were not stored, and no clone one base away is much larger.

TCR beta CDR3 regions were amplified from genomic DNA with the immunoSEQ v3 hsTCRB kit using bias-controlled multiplex PCR. An Illumina NextSeq 500 was used to sequence the TCR libraries, reaching roughly 1.8 million read pairs at survey level or about 4.5-6 million at deep level. Processing in the source paper ran as follows. V, D and J genes were assigned, non-productive sequences were removed, and clonality was reported by immunoSEQ Analyzer software. To compare repertoires between infused TIL and blood, productive Simpson clonality was used along with the Morisita overlap index of productive TRB rearrangements. Absolute clonotype counts in blood were estimated by multiplying the lymphocyte count by the CD3+ fraction and by the productive frequency of the clone. TCRdb's version of the immuneACCESS table is confined to in-frame rearrangements and falls short of the full clone set. An unresolved V gene accounts for under half of the shortfall where checked; the remainder is of unknown origin. The V and J calls and the clone size are those of that table, but D and trimming were determined from the DNA. Within this sample are about 52,000 clones, with 70% to 85% of them counted one time only. 4% to 6% of the sample comes from the top ten.

The CDR3 runs 18 residues from the cysteine to the phenylalanine. Only the CDR3 DNA stays, 54 bases, in frame from base 1. The chain uses TRBV21-1 and TRBJ2-3; TRBD2, as called in the table, went unchecked against the DNA. TRBV21-1 is annotated as a pseudogene. The sequence was obtained from a woman aged 30-85 years with non-small cell lung cancer. The sequencing here drew on blood, taken at baseline. The sequenced DNA is TGTGCCAGCAGCAAAGGGGTAGCGGGGGGACCTAGCACAGATACGCAGTATTTT. Its protein is CASSKGVAGGPSTDTQYF.